The entry below describes one TCR beta chain. Its antigen remains unidentified. CDR1 is SGHAT and CDR2 is FQNNGV in the germline V gene. V was pared by 5 bases and J by 4 bases, with 12 bases of the junction left unmatched. This CDR3 contains 17 residues. Some clones are missing from TCRdb's copy, which holds only in-frame ones; the method was immunoSEQ multiplex PCR. The sample holds fewer than 85,000 clones, under 90% seen once. The data derive from a study of OX40 agonist ivuxolimab in advanced cancers. On the study more broadly: Patients received the agonistic anti-OX40 (CD134) antibody ivuxolimab. Eligibility rules accepted prior anti-PD-1, anti-PD-L1 or anti-CTLA-4 therapy, and 35% to 40% had some. Overall study findings and caveats: Partial responders dosed at 0.1-3.0 mg/kg displayed clonal expansion ranking among the lowest.

People who had autoimmune disease history or systemic immunosuppression were excluded. This TCR was recovered from an adult with an advanced solid tumor such as melanoma, head and neck, liver or kidney cancer. The sequences come from CD4+ or CD8+ T cells sorted from blood, collected in a trial of the OX40 agonist ivuxolimab. The chain couples TRBV11-2 to TRBJ2-2; 8 nucleotides match TRBD1. In DNA, the CDR3 is TGTGCCAGCAGCCCTCCCGAGACAGGGGCCTTCACCGGGGAGCTGTTTTTT. This codes for CASSPPETGAFTGELFF.